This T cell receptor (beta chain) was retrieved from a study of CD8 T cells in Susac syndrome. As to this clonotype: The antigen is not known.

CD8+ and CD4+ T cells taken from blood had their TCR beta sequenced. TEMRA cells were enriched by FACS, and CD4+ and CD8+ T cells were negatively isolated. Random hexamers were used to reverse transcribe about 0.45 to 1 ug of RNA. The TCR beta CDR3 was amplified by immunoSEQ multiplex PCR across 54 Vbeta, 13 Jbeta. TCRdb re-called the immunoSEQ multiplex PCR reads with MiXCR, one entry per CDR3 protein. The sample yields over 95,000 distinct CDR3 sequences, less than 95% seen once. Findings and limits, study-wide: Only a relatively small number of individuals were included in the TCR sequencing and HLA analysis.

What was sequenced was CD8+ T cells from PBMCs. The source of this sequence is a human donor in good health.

The CDR3 loop is CASSPSLRAEASSGDYNEQFF. In DNA form, the CDR3 reads TGTGCCAGCAGCCCTTCGCTTAGAGCTGAAGCCTCTAGCGGGGATTACAATGAGCAGTTCTTC. The V and J genes are TRBV3-1 and TRBJ2-1; 9 positions match TRBD2. The CDR3 extends over 21 amino acids. CDR1 LGHDT and CDR2 YNNKEL come from the germline V gene (reference sequence). The junction had 23 bases not matched to a gene; V was cut back by 4 bases and J by 4 bases.